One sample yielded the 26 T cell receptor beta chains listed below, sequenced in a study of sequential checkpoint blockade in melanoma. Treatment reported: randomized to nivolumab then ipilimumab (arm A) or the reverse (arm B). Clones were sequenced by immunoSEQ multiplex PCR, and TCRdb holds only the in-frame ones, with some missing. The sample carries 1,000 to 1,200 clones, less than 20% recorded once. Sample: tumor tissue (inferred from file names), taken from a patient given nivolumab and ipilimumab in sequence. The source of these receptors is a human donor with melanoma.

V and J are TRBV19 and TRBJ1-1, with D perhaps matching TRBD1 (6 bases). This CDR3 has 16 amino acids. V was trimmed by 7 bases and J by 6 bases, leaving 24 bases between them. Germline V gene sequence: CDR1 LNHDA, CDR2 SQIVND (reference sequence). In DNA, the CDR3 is TGTGCCAGTACCACCTCGAACAGGGTTACAACCGCTGAAGCTTTCTTT. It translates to CASTTSNRVTTAEAFF.

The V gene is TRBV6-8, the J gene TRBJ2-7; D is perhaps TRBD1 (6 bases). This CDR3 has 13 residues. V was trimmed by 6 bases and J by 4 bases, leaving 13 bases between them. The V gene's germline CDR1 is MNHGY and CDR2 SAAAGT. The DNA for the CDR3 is TGTGCCAGCAGACAAGGACAGTCTTACGAGCAGTACTTC. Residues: CASRQGQSYEQYF.

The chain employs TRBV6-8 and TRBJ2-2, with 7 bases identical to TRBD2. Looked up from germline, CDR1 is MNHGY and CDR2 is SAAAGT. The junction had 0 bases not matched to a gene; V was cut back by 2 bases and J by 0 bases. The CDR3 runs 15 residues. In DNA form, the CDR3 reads TGTGCCAGCAGTTACGCGGGAGCGAACACCGGGGAGCTGTTTTTT. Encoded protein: CASSYAGANTGELFF.

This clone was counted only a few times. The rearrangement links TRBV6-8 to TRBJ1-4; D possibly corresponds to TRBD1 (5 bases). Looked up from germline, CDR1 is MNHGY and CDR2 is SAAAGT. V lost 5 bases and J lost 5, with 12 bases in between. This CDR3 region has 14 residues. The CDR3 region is CASSAGQINEKLFF. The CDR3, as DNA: TGTGCCAGCAGTGCGGGGCAGATAAATGAAAAACTGTTTTTT.

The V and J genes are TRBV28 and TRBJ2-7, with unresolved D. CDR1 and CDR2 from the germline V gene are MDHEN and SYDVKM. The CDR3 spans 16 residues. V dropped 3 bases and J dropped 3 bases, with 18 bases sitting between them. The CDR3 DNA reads TGTGCCAGCAGTTTTAAGTTCCGGAGACACATCTACGAGCAGTACTTC. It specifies CASSFKFRRHIYEQYF.

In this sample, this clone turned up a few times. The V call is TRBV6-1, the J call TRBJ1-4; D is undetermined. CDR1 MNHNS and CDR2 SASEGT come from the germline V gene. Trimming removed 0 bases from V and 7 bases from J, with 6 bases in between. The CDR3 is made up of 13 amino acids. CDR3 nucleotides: TGTGCCAGCAGTGAAGCTTACATTGAAAAACTGTTTTTT. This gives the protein CASSEAYIEKLFF.

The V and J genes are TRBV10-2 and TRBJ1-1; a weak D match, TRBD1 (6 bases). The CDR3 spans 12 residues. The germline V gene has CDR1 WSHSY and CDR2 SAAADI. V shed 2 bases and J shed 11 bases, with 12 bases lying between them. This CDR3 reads CASSEIRGSAFF. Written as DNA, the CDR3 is TGCGCCAGCAGTGAGATCAGGGGTTCGGCTTTCTTT.

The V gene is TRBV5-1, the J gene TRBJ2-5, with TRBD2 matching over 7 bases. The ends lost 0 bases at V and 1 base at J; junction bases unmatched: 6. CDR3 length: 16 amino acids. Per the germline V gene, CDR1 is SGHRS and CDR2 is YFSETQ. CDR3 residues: CASSLGLAVLQETQYF. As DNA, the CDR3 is TGCGCCAGCAGCTTGGGGCTAGCGGTCCTCCAAGAGACCCAGTACTTC.

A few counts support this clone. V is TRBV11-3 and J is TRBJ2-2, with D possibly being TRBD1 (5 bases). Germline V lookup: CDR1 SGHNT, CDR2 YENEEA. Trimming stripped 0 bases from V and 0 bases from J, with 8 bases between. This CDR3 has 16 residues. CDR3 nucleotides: TGTGCCAGCAGCTTAGAGGGGCCCGCGAACACCGGGGAGCTGTTTTTT. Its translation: CASSLEGPANTGELFF.

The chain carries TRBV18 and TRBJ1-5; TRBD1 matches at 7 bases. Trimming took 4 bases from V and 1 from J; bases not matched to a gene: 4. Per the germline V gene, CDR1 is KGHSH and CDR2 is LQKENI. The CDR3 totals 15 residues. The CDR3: CASSLLQGSNQPQHF. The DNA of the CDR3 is TGTGCCAGCTCACTACTACAGGGGAGCAATCAGCCCCAGCATTTT.

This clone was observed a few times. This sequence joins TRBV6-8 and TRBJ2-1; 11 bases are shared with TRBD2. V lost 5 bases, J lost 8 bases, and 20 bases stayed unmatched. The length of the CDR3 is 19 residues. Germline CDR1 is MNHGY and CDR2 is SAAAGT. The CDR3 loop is CASSVHPGTSGRMAYEQFF. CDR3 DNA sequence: TGTGCCAGCAGTGTGCACCCCGGGACTAGCGGTAGAATGGCTTATGAGCAGTTCTTC.

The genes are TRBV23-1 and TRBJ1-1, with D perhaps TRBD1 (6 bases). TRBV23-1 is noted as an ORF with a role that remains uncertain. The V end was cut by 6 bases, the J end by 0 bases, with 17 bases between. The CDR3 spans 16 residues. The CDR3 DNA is TGCGCCAGCAGCCATGACTACAGGGAGGTGAACACTGAAGCTTTCTTT. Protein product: CASSHDYREVNTEAFF.

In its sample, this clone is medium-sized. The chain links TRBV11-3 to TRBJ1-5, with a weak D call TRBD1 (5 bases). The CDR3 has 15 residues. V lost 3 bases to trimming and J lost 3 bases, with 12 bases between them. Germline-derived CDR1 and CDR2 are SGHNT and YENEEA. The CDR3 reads CASSLGGRYNQPQHF. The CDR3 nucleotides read TGTGCCAGCAGCTTGGGGGGACGCTACAATCAGCCCCAGCATTTT. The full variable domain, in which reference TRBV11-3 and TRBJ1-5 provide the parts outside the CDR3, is EAGVVQSPRYKIIEKKQPVAFWCNPISGHNTLYWYLQNLGQGPELLIRYENEEAVDDSQLPKDRFSAERLKGVDSTLKIQPAELGDSAVYLCASSLGGRYNQPQHFGDGTRLSIL.

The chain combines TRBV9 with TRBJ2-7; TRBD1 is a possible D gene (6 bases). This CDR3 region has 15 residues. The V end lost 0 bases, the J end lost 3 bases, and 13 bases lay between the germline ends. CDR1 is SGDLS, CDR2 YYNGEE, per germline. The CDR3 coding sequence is TGTGCCAGCAGCGTAGGTACAGGGAAGAGCTACGAGCAGTACTTC. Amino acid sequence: CASSVGTGKSYEQYF.

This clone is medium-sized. The CDR3 DNA reads TGTGCCAGCAGCGTGGGTGGAGGGGCAGCGTACACTGAAGCTTTCTTT. Protein sequence: CASSVGGGAAYTEAFF. J is TRBJ1-1 and V is TRBV11-3; maybe TRBD1 (5 bases). V was shortened by 5 bases and J by 3 bases, with 19 bases between the two germline ends. Germline V gives CDR1 SGHNT, CDR2 YENEEA. CDR3 length equals 16 residues.

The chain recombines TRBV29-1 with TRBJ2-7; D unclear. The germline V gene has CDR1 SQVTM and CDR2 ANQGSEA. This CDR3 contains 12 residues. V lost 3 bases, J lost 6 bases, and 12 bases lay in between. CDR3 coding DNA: TGCAGCGTTGAGAGGACGGGTCGCGAGCAGTACTTC. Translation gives CSVERTGREQYF.

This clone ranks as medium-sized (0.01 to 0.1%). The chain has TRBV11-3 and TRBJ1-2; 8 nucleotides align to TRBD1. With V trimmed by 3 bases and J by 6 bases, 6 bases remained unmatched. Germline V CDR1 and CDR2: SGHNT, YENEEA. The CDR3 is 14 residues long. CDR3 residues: CASSFQDRVNGYTF. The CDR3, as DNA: TGTGCCAGCAGCTTCCAGGACAGGGTTAATGGCTACACCTTC.

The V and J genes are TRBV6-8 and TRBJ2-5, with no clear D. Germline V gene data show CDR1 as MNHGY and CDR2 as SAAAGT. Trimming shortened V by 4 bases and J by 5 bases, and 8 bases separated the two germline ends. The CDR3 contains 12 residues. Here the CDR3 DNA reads TGTGCCAGCAGTTCAGGATACGAGACCCAGTACTTC. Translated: CASSSGYETQYF.

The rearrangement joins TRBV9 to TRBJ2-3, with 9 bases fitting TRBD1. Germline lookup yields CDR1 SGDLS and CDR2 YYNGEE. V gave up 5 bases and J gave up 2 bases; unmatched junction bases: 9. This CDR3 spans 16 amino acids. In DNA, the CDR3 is TGTGCCAGCAGTGGGACAGGGACCCGTCACACAGATACGCAGTATTTT. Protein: CASSGTGTRHTDTQYF.

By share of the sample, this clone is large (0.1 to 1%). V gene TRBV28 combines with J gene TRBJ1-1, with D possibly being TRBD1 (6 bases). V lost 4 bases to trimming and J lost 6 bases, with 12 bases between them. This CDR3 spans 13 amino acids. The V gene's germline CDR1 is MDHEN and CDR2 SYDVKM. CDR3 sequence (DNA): TGTGCCAGCAGTTCAGGGGACTTCCCTGAAGCTTTCTTT. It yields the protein CASSSGDFPEAFF.

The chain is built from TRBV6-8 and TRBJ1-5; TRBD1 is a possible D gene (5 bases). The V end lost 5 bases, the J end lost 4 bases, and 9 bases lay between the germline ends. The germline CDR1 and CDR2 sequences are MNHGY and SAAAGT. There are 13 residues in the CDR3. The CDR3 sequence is CASSAQGNQPQHF. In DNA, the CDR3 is TGTGCCAGCAGTGCCCAGGGTAATCAGCCCCAGCATTTT.

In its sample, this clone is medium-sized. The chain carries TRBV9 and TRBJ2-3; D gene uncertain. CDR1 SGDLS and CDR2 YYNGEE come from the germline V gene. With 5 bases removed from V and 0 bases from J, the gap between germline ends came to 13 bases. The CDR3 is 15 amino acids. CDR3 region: CASRLTLTSTDTQYF. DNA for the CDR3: TGTGCCAGCAGGTTGACTCTGACTAGCACAGATACGCAGTATTTT.

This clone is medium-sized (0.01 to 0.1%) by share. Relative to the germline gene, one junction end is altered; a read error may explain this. The CDR3 spells CASSYGGRQTQHF. In DNA, the CDR3 is TGTGCCAGCAGTTACGGGGGGCGTCAGACCCAGCATTTT. This chain connects TRBV6-8 to TRBJ1-5; the D gene is possibly TRBD1 (6 bases). In germline, CDR1 is MNHGY, CDR2 SAAAGT. CDR3 size: 13 residues.

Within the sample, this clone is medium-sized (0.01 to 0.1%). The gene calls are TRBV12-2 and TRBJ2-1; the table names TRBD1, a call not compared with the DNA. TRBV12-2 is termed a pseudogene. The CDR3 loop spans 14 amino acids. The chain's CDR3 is CASDRGGTYNEQFF. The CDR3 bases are TGTGCCAGTGACAGGGGGGGCACCTACAATGAGCAGTTCTTC.

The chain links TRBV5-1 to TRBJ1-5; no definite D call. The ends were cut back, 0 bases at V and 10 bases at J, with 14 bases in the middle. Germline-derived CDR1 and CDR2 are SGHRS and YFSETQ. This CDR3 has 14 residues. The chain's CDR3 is CASSLEGLGNPQHF. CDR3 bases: TGCGCCAGCAGCTTGGAAGGGTTGGGAAATCCCCAGCATTTT. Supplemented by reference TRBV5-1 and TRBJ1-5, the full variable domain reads KAGVTQTPRYLIKTRGQQVTLSCSPISGHRSVSWYQQTPGQGLQFLFEYFSETQRNKGNFPGRFSGRQFSNSRSEMNVSTLELGDSALYLCASSLEGLGNPQHFGDGTRLSIL.

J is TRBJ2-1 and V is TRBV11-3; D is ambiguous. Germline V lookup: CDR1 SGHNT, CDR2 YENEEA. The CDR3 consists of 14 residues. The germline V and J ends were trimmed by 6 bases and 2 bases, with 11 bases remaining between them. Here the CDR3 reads CASSRDWTYNEQFF. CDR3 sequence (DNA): TGTGCCAGCAGTCGCGACTGGACCTACAATGAGCAGTTCTTC.